The subject of this entry is one TCR beta chain. Its antigen is as yet unknown. This sample is part of a study of radiotherapy plus CTLA-4 blockade in lung cancer. General study results and limits: It was early blood T cell clone dynamics, with interferon-beta, that reportedly best predicted response.

From germline, CDR1 is LGHNA and CDR2 YNFKEQ. This CDR3 contains 13 residues. Trimming took 3 bases from V and 3 from J, leaving 9 bases between them. Assay: immunoSEQ multiplex PCR; the TCRdb copy retains only in-frame clones and omits some. The table lists about 91,000 clones, about 78% of them singletons, with over 12% in the top ten. It was focal radiation plus CTLA-4 blockade with ipilimumab that patients with chemo-refractory metastatic non-small-cell lung cancer received. This clonotype was obtained from a human donor with non-small cell lung cancer that progressed on radiotherapy plus ipilimumab. The chain has TRBV4-2 and TRBJ2-7; D is ambiguous. This material consisted of peripheral blood, taken from a patient treated with radiotherapy plus ipilimumab. The CDR3 nucleotides are TGTGCCAGCAGCCAGCGACAAAGCTACGAGCAGTACTTC. Translating it yields CASSQRQSYEQYF.